Following are 32 T cell receptor beta chains from one sample sequenced in a study of OX40 agonist ivuxolimab in advanced cancers. Produced via immunoSEQ multiplex PCR; TCRdb's table is partial and in-frame only. The profile covers around 25,000 clones, with roughly three quarters appearing a single time and about 1.5% taken by the ten largest. This material consisted of CD4+ or CD8+ T cells sorted from blood, taken in a trial of the OX40 agonist ivuxolimab. These TCRs come from an adult with an advanced solid tumor such as melanoma, head and neck, liver or kidney cancer.

In this sample, this clone turned up a few times. The chain joins TRBV6-1 to TRBJ2-7; tentatively, D is TRBD1 (6 bases). Germline V lookup: CDR1 MNHNS, CDR2 SASEGT. CDR3 length equals 13 residues. V was clipped by 6 bases and J by 5 bases, with 14 bases between them. The CDR3 sequence is CASSKTGADEQYF. CDR3 nucleotides: TGTGCCAGCAGCAAGACAGGAGCGGACGAGCAGTACTTC.

The chain uses TRBV15 and TRBJ1-2; perhaps TRBD1 as D (5 bases). The V gene's germline CDR1 is LNHNV and CDR2 YYDKDF (reference sequence). This CDR3 spans 14 amino acids. V shed 0 bases and J shed 3 bases, with 8 bases lying between them. The CDR3 protein is CATSRDQGDYGYTF. The CDR3 nucleotides read TGTGCCACCAGCAGAGATCAGGGAGACTATGGCTACACCTTC.

This chain uses TRBV30 with TRBJ2-7; 7 positions match TRBD2. CDR3 length: 14 amino acids. Trimming at V came to 2 bases and at J to 5 bases, leaving 9 bases not matched to a gene. Germline loops: CDR1 GTSNPN, CDR2 SVGIG (reference sequence). CDR3 residues: CAWSQGSGKDEQYF. CDR3 sequence (DNA): TGTGCCTGGAGTCAGGGAAGCGGGAAGGACGAGCAGTACTTC. The whole variable domain, filled in from reference TRBV30 and TRBJ2-7, reads SQTIHQWPATLVQPVGSPLSLECTVEGTSNPNLYWYRQAAGRGLQLLFYSVGIGQISSEVPQNLSASRPQDRQFILSSKKLLLSDSGFYLCAWSQGSGKDEQYFGPGTRLTVT.

The rearrangement uses TRBV11-1 and TRBJ2-7, with D perhaps matching TRBD2 (6 bases). Germline V gene sequence: CDR1 SGHAT, CDR2 FQDESV (reference sequence). V was trimmed by 7 bases and J by 3 bases, leaving 22 bases between them. The CDR3 runs 16 residues. CDR3 in amino acids: CASTNLATTSYYEQYF. The CDR3 DNA is TGTGCCAGCACCAACCTAGCGACAACTTCTTACTACGAGCAGTACTTC.

The chain has TRBV19 and TRBJ1-1; no definite D call. The CDR3 loop spans 13 amino acids. Looked up from germline, CDR1 is LNHDA and CDR2 is SQIVND (reference sequence). V was shortened by 2 bases and J by 0 bases, with 4 bases between the two germline ends. The CDR3 bases are TGTGCCAGTAGTATACAAGTGAACACTGAAGCTTTCTTT. Translated: CASSIQVNTEAFF.

The J gene is TRBJ2-1, the V gene TRBV29-1, with 11 bases fitting TRBD2. The CDR3 runs to 14 residues. Germline assignment: CDR1 SQVTM and CDR2 ANQGSEA. V gave up 6 bases and J gave up 3 bases; unmatched junction bases: 4. CDR3 sequence: CSVVTSGVYNEQFF. Here the CDR3 DNA reads TGCAGCGTCGTGACTAGCGGGGTCTACAATGAGCAGTTCTTC.

CDR3 nucleotides: TGTGCCAGCAGCCCGCGAGGACTAGCGGAGTACAATGAGCAGTTCTTC. It translates to CASSPRGLAEYNEQFF. The chain couples TRBV7-2 to TRBJ2-1, with TRBD2 identical over 10 bases. The trim removed 5 bases at V and 4 bases at J, leaving 8 bases unmatched. This CDR3 has 16 amino acids. Germline V gene sequence: CDR1 SGHTA, CDR2 FQGNSA.

V gene TRBV18 combines with J gene TRBJ1-5; 7 bases align to TRBD1. The germline gives CDR1 KGHSH, CDR2 LQKENI. This CDR3 is built from 15 residues. After removal of 3 bases from V and 6 bases from J, the junction contained 8 bases not matched to a gene. CDR3 DNA: TGTGCCAGCTCACCGAACCAGGGGGGCGGTCAGCCCCAGCATTTT. This encodes CASSPNQGGGQPQHF.

V gene TRBV30 combines with J gene TRBJ1-4, with D possibly being TRBD1 (5 bases). Trimming took 8 bases from V and 7 from J, leaving 17 bases between them. CDR3 length: 13 residues. The germline gives CDR1 GTSNPN, CDR2 SVGIG (reference sequence). The CDR3 nucleotides are TGTGCCCTCACGGTCAGGGTGGGTGAAAAACTGTTTTTT. Translation: CALTVRVGEKLFF.

The chain recombines TRBV5-1 with TRBJ2-1; 10 bases line up with TRBD2. V lost 5 bases and J lost 12; bases outside the gene matches: 11. This CDR3 has 14 amino acids. Germline-derived CDR1 and CDR2 are SGHRS and YFSETQ. The CDR3 coding sequence is TGCGCCAGCAGATCCGGGACTAGCGAGGCGGGGCAGTTCTTC. It encodes CASRSGTSEAGQFF.

This clone was seen a single time. CDR3 protein: CASSQDVRTGELFF. CDR3 DNA: TGTGCCAGCAGCCAAGACGTTCGGACCGGGGAGCTGTTTTTT. The J gene is TRBJ2-2, the V gene TRBV4-2; D not certain. This CDR3 comprises 14 residues. V lost 0 bases to trimming and J lost 5 bases, with 7 bases between them. The germline CDR1 and CDR2 sequences are LGHNA and YNFKEQ.

The chain joins TRBV6-5 to TRBJ2-7; TRBD2 agrees at 12 bases. Looked up from germline, CDR1 is MNHEY and CDR2 is SVGAGI. This CDR3 region has 15 residues. The V and J ends lost 6 bases and 2 bases, in that order; junction bases with no gene match: 5. In nucleotides, the CDR3 is TGTGCCAGCAGAGAGCGGACTAGCGGGACCTACGAGCAGTACTTC. Translation: CASRERTSGTYEQYF.

The J gene is TRBJ2-5, the V gene TRBV10-3; 15 nucleotides align to TRBD2. Germline CDR1 and CDR2: ENHRY and SYGVKD. The length of the CDR3 is 16 residues. With V trimmed by 10 bases and J by 1 base, 7 bases remained unmatched. CDR3 protein: CATRGLAGGIQETQYF. CDR3 nucleotide sequence: TGTGCCACCCGGGGACTAGCGGGAGGTATCCAAGAGACCCAGTACTTC.

The genes are TRBV25-1 and TRBJ2-5; D perhaps matches TRBD2 (5 bases). CDR1 and CDR2 (germline): MGHDK, SYGVNS. V dropped 3 bases and J dropped 7 bases, with 15 bases sitting between them. The CDR3 extends over 14 amino acids. CDR3 nucleotide sequence: TGTGCCAGCAGTGACGGAGGATGGAGCAGGACCCAGTACTTC. Protein: CASSDGGWSRTQYF.

The chain couples TRBV9 to TRBJ2-3, with D perhaps matching TRBD2 (6 bases). The germline V gene has CDR1 SGDLS and CDR2 YYNGEE. Deletions cut 0 bases from V and 5 bases from J, with 10 bases between. The CDR3 loop spans 14 amino acids. CDR3: CASSVGGRQDTQYF. CDR3 bases: TGTGCCAGCAGCGTAGGGGGGAGGCAAGATACGCAGTATTTT.

The CDR3 DNA follows: TGTGCCAGCAGCCCCGGACAGGGCGATAACTATGGCTACACCTTC. Translation: CASSPGQGDNYGYTF. The chain carries TRBV7-9 and TRBJ1-2; 8 bases line up with TRBD1. CDR3 size: 15 residues. The V gene's germline CDR1 is SEHNR and CDR2 FQNEAQ (reference sequence). V was clipped by 5 bases and J by 1 base; unmatched bases: 6.

V is TRBV9 and J is TRBJ2-7; 10 nucleotides match TRBD2. This CDR3 is built from 15 residues. J lost 5 bases, V lost 4 bases, and 9 bases had no gene match. The V gene's germline CDR1 is SGDLS and CDR2 YYNGEE. CDR3 DNA: TGTGCCAGCAGCTTTACCCTAGCGGGAGAAGACGAGCAGTACTTC. Translation: CASSFTLAGEDEQYF.

The chain combines TRBV10-3 with TRBJ2-1; D may be TRBD1 (5 bases). The length of the CDR3 is 13 residues. V lost 4 bases to trimming and J lost 10 bases, with 14 bases between them. Germline assignment: CDR1 ENHRY and CDR2 SYGVKD. The CDR3 DNA reads as TGTGCCATCAGTGTTACCACAGGATACGAGCAGTTCTTC. Translation gives CAISVTTGYEQFF.

The chain couples TRBV6-5 to TRBJ2-3, with 8 bases lining up with TRBD2. After removal of 5 bases from V and 7 bases from J, the junction contained 11 bases not matched to a gene. Per the germline V gene, CDR1 is MNHEY and CDR2 is SVGAGI. CDR3 length: 15 amino acids. The CDR3 protein is CASSIGGAFLNTQYF. CDR3 DNA: TGTGCCAGCAGTATCGGGGGGGCCTTTCTAAATACGCAGTATTTT.

The V and J genes are TRBV28 and TRBJ2-1; a weak D match, TRBD2 (6 bases). The CDR3 has 16 residues. Germline assignment: CDR1 MDHEN and CDR2 SYDVKM. V dropped 5 bases and J dropped 7 bases, with 21 bases sitting between them. CDR3 sequence: CASSLLGGEKDNEQFF. CDR3 bases: TGTGCCAGCAGTCTCCTTGGCGGGGAGAAAGATAATGAGCAGTTCTTC.

The chain has TRBV9 and TRBJ1-2; D unclear. CDR1 and CDR2 from the germline V gene are SGDLS and YYNGEE. The CDR3 totals 16 residues. V shed 5 bases and J shed 8 bases, with 25 bases lying between them. CDR3: CASSQPSSAGNQGYTF. The CDR3 bases are TGTGCCAGCAGTCAACCTAGTTCTGCGGGAAATCAGGGCTACACCTTC.

V usage is TRBV6-5 and J usage is TRBJ1-1; D unclear. V gave up 5 bases and J gave up 0 bases, with 13 bases separating them. Germline CDR1 and CDR2: MNHEY and SVGAGI. CDR3 length: 15 amino acids. CDR3: CASSPGSFMNTEAFF. The CDR3 DNA is TGTGCCAGCAGTCCCGGGTCGTTCATGAACACTGAAGCTTTCTTT.

The chain combines TRBV5-1 with TRBJ2-2, with D tentatively TRBD1 (8 bases). The germline gives CDR1 SGHRS, CDR2 YFSETQ. V was clipped by 6 bases and J by 5 bases, with 17 bases between them. This CDR3 region has 15 residues. CDR3 DNA sequence: TGCGCCAGCACAGGGGGCGGGAGATCAACCGGGGAGCTGTTTTTT. Residues: CASTGGGRSTGELFF.

The rearrangement links TRBV6-1 to TRBJ1-2; D may be TRBD1 (5 bases). Trimming pared 7 bases from V and 8 bases from J, leaving 17 bases between. CDR1 and CDR2 from the germline V gene are MNHNS and SASEGT. The CDR3 consists of 13 residues. CDR3 loop: CASTTHSREGYTF. The CDR3 region has the DNA TGTGCCAGCACTACGCACAGCAGGGAAGGCTACACCTTC.

The V call is TRBV4-1, the J call TRBJ1-3; D gene uncertain. CDR1 MGHRA and CDR2 YSYEKL come from the germline V gene. Trimming removed 4 bases from V and 0 bases from J, with 10 bases in between. CDR3 length: 15 amino acids. The CDR3: CASSLVQDSGNTIYF. The DNA for the CDR3 is TGCGCCAGCAGCCTTGTTCAAGACTCTGGAAACACCATATATTTT.

The gene calls are TRBV10-3 and TRBJ2-5; D tentatively reads TRBD1 or TRBD2 (5 bases each). Trimming shortened V by 10 bases and J by 2 bases, and 23 bases separated the two germline ends. Germline V CDR1 and CDR2: ENHRY, SYGVKD. This CDR3 has 16 amino acids. The CDR3 loop is CATVGQRSSGQETQYF. CDR3 coding DNA: TGTGCCACCGTGGGGCAAAGAAGCAGCGGACAAGAGACCCAGTACTTC.

The V and J genes are TRBV4-2 and TRBJ1-1; 9 bases line up with TRBD1. J lost 0 bases, V lost 4 bases, and 6 bases had no gene match. The CDR3 is 16 amino acids. CDR1 is LGHNA and CDR2 is YNFKEQ in the germline V gene. Here the CDR3 DNA reads TGTGCCAGCAGCCGGGACAGGGTAAACATGAACACTGAAGCTTTCTTT. It specifies CASSRDRVNMNTEAFF.

The chain joins TRBV7-6 to TRBJ2-2; 7 bases map to TRBD1. V was clipped by 4 bases and J by 7 bases; unmatched bases: 3. CDR1 is SGHVS and CDR2 is FNYEAQ in the germline V gene. The CDR3 runs to 13 residues. CDR3 DNA sequence: TGTGCCAGCAGCTCGCAGGGGGTCGGGGAGCTGTTTTTT. Translating it yields CASSSQGVGELFF.

This clone was seen a single time. The chain uses TRBV2 and TRBJ1-3, with unresolved D. Germline values: CDR1 SNHLY, CDR2 FYNNEI. V dropped 6 bases and J dropped 2 bases, with 8 bases sitting between them. CDR3 length: 13 residues. CDR3 sequence: CASSQLTGNTIYF. CDR3 sequence (DNA): TGTGCCAGCAGCCAACTTACTGGAAACACCATATATTTT.

The chain employs TRBV5-1 and TRBJ1-1, with a tentative D call TRBD1 (5 bases). CDR1 and CDR2 from the germline V gene are SGHRS and YFSETQ. This CDR3 is 16 amino acids long. Between the trimmed V and J ends, which lost 4 bases and 6 bases, there was a span of 22 bases. CDR3 DNA sequence: TGCGCCAGCAGCCGGGGGTCTGGGGGACTTAACGCTGAAGCTTTCTTT. It is translated as CASSRGSGGLNAEAFF.

The genes are TRBV11-1 and TRBJ2-1; 11 bases match TRBD2. The CDR3 extends over 17 amino acids. V was pared by 5 bases and J by 8 bases, with 14 bases of the junction left unmatched. Germline V CDR1 and CDR2: SGHAT, FQDESV (reference sequence). The CDR3 DNA follows: TGTGCCAGCAGCCCTAGGTTTAGCGGGGGGGCCAGAGATGAGCAGTTCTTC. Protein sequence: CASSPRFSGGARDEQFF. Looking up the rest from reference TRBV11-1 and TRBJ2-1 gives the full variable domain: EAEVAQSPRYKITEKSQAVAFWCDPISGHATLYWYRQILGQGPELLVQFQDESVVDDSQLPKDRFSAERLKGVDSTLKIQPAELGDSAMYLCASSPRFSGGARDEQFFGPGTRLTVL.

V and J are TRBV30 and TRBJ2-3, with 10 bases identical to TRBD2. This CDR3 spans 15 amino acids. CDR1 is GTSNPN and CDR2 is SVGIG in the germline V gene (reference sequence). The V segment lost 2 bases and the J segment 4 bases; nucleotides outside the gene matches: 6. The CDR3 region has the DNA TGTGCCTGGAGTAGTACTAGCGGGGTCGCAGATACGCAGTATTTT. Its translation is CAWSSTSGVADTQYF.